What follows are 8 T cell receptor beta chains derived from one specimen sequenced in a study of T-cell memory formation after mild COVID-19. TCRdb independently ran MiXCR on the 5' RACE reads; one entry per CDR3 protein. The repertoire consists of roughly 500,000 distinct CDR3 sequences, with around 21% occurring once and the leading ten covering around 13%. Source material: PBMCs or a T cell subset sorted from them (not recorded which). These receptors all stem from an adult woman who had mild COVID-19 (a few samples of this study predate the infection). Cell type and time point are not known.

The chain carries TRBV7-3 and TRBJ2-7; a weak D match, TRBD1 (6 bases). Germline CDR1 reads SGHTA; CDR2 reads FQGTGA. The CDR3 extends over 14 amino acids. Deletions cut 6 bases from V and 0 bases from J, with 12 bases between. CDR3 region: CASRQGRSSYEQYF. DNA for the CDR3: TGTGCCAGCAGGCAGGGGCGGTCCTCCTACGAGCAGTACTTC.

The chain uses TRBV5-1 and TRBJ2-3; 8 bases align to TRBD2. With V trimmed by 2 bases and J by 5 bases, 7 bases remained unmatched. The germline CDR1 and CDR2 sequences are SGHRS and YFSETQ. The CDR3 consists of 15 residues. CDR3 residues: CASSFIGGAGDTQYF. The DNA of the CDR3 is TGCGCCAGCAGCTTCATCGGGGGGGCAGGAGATACGCAGTATTTT. The full variable domain, its missing parts supplied by reference TRBV5-1 and TRBJ2-3, is KAGVTQTPRYLIKTRGQQVTLSCSPISGHRSVSWYQQTPGQGLQFLFEYFSETQRNKGNFPGRFSGRQFSNSRSEMNVSTLELGDSALYLCASSFIGGAGDTQYFGPGTRLTVL.

This clonotype occurred a few times. The chain couples TRBV4-2 to TRBJ2-3; 7 positions match TRBD1. CDR3 length equals 16 residues. Germline V gene sequence: CDR1 LGHNA, CDR2 YNFKEQ. Germline trimming cut 5 bases from V and 1 base from J; bases unmatched to any gene: 9. The CDR3 coding sequence is TGTGCCAGCAGCAAAGTAGGTGGGACAGGCACAGATACGCAGTATTTT. This encodes CASSKVGGTGTDTQYF.

This clonotype has just a few counts. The J gene is TRBJ2-6, the V gene TRBV2; D is possibly TRBD1 (5 bases). The ends were cut back, 6 bases at V and 2 bases at J, with 20 bases in the middle. The CDR3 spans 18 residues. Per the germline V gene, CDR1 is SNHLY and CDR2 is FYNNEI. The CDR3 spells CASSEDTSLNPGANVLTF. In nucleotides, the CDR3 is TGTGCCAGCAGCGAGGACACGTCGCTAAATCCTGGGGCCAACGTCCTGACTTTC.

This sequence joins TRBV7-2 and TRBJ2-3; TRBD2 is a possible D gene (7 bases). The CDR3 has 19 residues. Trimming removed 5 bases at V and 0 bases at J, with 24 bases between. CDR1 SGHTA and CDR2 FQGNSA come from the germline V gene. In nucleotides, the CDR3 is TGTGCCAGCAGCCGCGGGTTAACGGGGGGCTACCCTAGCACAGATACGCAGTATTTT. It yields the protein CASSRGLTGGYPSTDTQYF.

The table lists this clonotype with many counts. The chain combines TRBV18 with TRBJ2-5; the match to TRBD2 covers 8 bases. The V and J ends lost 5 bases and 5 bases, in that order; junction bases with no gene match: 4. Germline assignment: CDR1 KGHSH and CDR2 LQKENI. The CDR3 totals 13 residues. DNA of the CDR3: TGTGCCAGCTCAGGACTAGCCGCGGAGACCCAGTACTTC. Translation gives CASSGLAAETQYF.

The chain carries TRBV7-2 and TRBJ1-4; 8 bases fit TRBD1. V shed 2 bases and J 5 bases; nucleotides not matched to a gene: 10. CDR3 length equals 17 residues. Germline V CDR1 and CDR2: SGHTA, FQGNSA. CDR3 nucleotides: TGTGCCAGCAGCTTAATAGGCGGGACAGGAGGAAATGAAAAACTGTTTTTT. Amino acid sequence: CASSLIGGTGGNEKLFF.

This chain connects TRBV7-9 to TRBJ1-1; D unclear. Trimming left V 0 bases short and J 1 base short, with 12 bases between. The length of the CDR3 is 16 residues. Looked up from germline, CDR1 is SEHNR and CDR2 is FQNEAQ (reference sequence). The CDR3 DNA reads as TGTGCCAGCAGCTTAGCCCCGGGCAGACCGAACACTGAAGCTTTCTTT. Translation: CASSLAPGRPNTEAFF.